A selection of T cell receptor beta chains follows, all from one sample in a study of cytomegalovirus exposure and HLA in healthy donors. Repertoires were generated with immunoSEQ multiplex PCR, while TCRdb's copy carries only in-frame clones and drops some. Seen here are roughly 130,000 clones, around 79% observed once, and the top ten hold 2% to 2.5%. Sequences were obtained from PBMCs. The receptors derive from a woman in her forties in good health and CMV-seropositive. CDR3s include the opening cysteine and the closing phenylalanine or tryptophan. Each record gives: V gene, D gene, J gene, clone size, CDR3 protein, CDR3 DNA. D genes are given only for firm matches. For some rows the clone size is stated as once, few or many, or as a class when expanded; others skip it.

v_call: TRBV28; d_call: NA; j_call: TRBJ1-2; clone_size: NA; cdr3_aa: CASSSLHPGTYYGYTF; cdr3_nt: TGTGCCAGCAGTTCCTTACATCCCGGGACTTACTATGGCTACACCTTC
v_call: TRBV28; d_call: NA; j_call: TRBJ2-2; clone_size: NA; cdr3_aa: CASSYTGARTGELFF; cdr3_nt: TGTGCCAGCAGTTACACAGGTGCCCGCACCGGGGAGCTGTTTTTT
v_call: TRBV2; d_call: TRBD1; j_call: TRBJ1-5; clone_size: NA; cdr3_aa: CASSEGQGAQPQHF; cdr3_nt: TGTGCCAGCAGTGAAGGTCAGGGGGCTCAGCCCCAGCATTTT
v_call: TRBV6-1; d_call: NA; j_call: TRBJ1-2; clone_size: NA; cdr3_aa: CASNDRGGNYGYTF; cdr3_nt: TGTGCCAGCAACGATCGCGGGGGAAACTATGGCTACACCTTC
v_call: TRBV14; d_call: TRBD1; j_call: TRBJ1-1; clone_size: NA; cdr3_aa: CASSRLGTGTQTTEAFF; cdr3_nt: TGTGCCAGCAGCCGACTCGGGACAGGGACTCAAACAACTGAAGCTTTCTTT
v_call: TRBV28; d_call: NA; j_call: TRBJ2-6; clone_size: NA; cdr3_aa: CASSFTGLAAANVLTF; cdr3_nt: TGTGCCAGCAGTTTTACGGGACTCGCCGCGGCCAACGTCCTGACTTTC
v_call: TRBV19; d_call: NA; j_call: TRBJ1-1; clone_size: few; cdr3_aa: CASIPGSLNTEAFF; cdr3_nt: TGTGCCAGTATTCCAGGCAGCCTGAACACTGAAGCTTTCTTT
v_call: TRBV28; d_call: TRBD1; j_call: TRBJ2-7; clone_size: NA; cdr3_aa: CASSTGGYEQHF; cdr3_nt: TGTGCCAGCAGTACAGGGGGCTACGAGCAGCACTTC
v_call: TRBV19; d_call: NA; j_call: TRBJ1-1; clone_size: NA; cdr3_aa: CAVGIGEGYRAEMNTEAFF; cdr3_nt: TGTGCGGTAGGGATCGGAGAAGGTTACAGGGCCGAAATGAACACTGAAGCTTTCTTT
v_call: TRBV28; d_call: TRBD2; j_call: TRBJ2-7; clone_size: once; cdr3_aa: CASTKEGLASYEQYF; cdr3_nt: TGTGCCAGCACCAAGGAGGGACTAGCCTCCTACGAGCAGTACTTC
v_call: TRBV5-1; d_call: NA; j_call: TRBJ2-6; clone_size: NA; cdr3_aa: CASSQEQGTGANVLTF; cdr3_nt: TGCGCCAGCAGCCAAGAACAGGGCACTGGGGCCAACGTCCTGACTTTC
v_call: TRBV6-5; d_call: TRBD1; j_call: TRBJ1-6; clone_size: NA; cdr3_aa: CASLTGKESSPLHF; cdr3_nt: TGTGCCAGCCTGACAGGGAAGGAAAGTTCACCCCTCCACTTT
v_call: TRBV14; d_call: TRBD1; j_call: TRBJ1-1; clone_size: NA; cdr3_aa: CASSTSRGPNTEAFF; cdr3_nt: TGTGCCAGCAGTACATCGAGGGGGCCGAACACTGAAGCTTTCTTT
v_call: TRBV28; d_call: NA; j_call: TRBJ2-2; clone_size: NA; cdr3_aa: CASRNSLPAGELFF; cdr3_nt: TGTGCCAGCAGGAACTCTCTGCCTGCCGGGGAGCTGTTTTTT
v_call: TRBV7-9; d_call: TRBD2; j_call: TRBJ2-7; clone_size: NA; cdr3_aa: CASSLDWLAGAYEQYF; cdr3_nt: TGTGCCAGCAGCTTAGACTGGCTAGCGGGGGCCTACGAGCAGTACTTC
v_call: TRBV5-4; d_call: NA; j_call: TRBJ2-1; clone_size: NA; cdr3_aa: CASSLGGRGNEQFF; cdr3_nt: TGTGCCAGCAGCTTGGGGGGCCGAGGCAATGAGCAGTTCTTC
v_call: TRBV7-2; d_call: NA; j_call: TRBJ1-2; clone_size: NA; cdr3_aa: CASSLRAGPSNYGYTF; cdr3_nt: TGTGCCAGCAGCTTACGGGCAGGGCCTTCCAACTATGGCTACACCTTC
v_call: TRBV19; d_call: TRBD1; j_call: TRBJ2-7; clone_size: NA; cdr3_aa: CASKGTGASPYEQYF; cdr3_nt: TGTGCCAGTAAGGGGACAGGGGCTTCCCCCTACGAGCAGTACTTC
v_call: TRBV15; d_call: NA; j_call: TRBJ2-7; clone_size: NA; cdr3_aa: CATSRSGRSSYEQYF; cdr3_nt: TGTGCCACCAGCAGGAGCGGGCGAAGCTCCTACGAGCAGTACTTC
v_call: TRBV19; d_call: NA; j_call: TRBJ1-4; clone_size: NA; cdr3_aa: CASKGLSNEKLFF; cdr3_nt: TGTGCCAGTAAAGGACTATCGAATGAAAAACTGTTTTTT
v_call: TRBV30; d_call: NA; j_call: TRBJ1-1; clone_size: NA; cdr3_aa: CAWSIRTGAFF; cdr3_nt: TGTGCCTGGAGTATCAGGACTGGAGCTTTCTTT
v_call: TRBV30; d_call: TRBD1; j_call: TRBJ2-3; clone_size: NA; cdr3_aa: CAWSGDRGVDTQYF; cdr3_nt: TGTGCCTGGAGTGGGGACAGGGGGGTAGATACGCAGTATTTT
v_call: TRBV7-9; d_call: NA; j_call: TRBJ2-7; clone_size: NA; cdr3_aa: CASSRPRGQREQYF; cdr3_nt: TGTGCCAGCAGCAGACCCAGGGGTCAACGCGAGCAGTACTTC
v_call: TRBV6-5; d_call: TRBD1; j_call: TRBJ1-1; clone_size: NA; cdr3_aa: CASSSGTGRTEAFF; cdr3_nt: TGTGCCAGCAGTTCCGGGACAGGGCGCACTGAAGCTTTCTTT
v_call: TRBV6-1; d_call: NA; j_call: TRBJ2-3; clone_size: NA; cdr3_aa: CASSDGGPTDTQYF; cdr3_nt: TGTGCCAGCAGTGATGGGGGCCCCACAGATACGCAGTATTTT
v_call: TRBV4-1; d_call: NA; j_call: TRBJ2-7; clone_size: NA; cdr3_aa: CASSPSQVSYEQYF; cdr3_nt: TGCGCCAGCAGCCCCTCACAGGTCTCCTACGAGCAGTACTTC
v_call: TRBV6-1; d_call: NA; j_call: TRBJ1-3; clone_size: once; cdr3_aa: CASSERQIGNTIYF; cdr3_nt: TGTGCCAGCAGTGAACGACAGATCGGAAACACCATATATTTT
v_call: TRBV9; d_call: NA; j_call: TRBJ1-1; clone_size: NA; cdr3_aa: CASSVRDTVSRGTEAFF; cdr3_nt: TGTGCCAGCAGCGTCCGGGACACCGTATCCCGAGGGACTGAAGCTTTCTTT
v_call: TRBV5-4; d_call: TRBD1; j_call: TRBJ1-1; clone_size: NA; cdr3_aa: CASSFGTGVPGTEAFF; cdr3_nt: TGTGCCAGCAGCTTTGGGACAGGGGTCCCTGGCACTGAAGCTTTCTTT
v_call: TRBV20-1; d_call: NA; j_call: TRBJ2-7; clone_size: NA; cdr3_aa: CSAATYGEQYF; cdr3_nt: TGCAGTGCTGCTACCTACGGGGAGCAGTACTTC
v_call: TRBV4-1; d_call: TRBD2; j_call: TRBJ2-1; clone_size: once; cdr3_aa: CASSQITSGTSGNNEQFF; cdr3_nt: TGCGCCAGCAGCCAGATCACCTCCGGGACTAGCGGGAACAATGAGCAGTTCTTC
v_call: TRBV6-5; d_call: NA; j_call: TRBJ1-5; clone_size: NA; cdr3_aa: CASSSTRGFNQPQHF; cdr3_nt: TGTGCCAGCAGTTCCACAAGGGGGTTCAATCAGCCCCAGCATTTT
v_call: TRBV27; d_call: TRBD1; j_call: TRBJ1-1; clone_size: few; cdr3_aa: CASTPRQGATEAFF; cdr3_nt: TGTGCCAGCACCCCACGACAGGGGGCAACTGAAGCTTTCTTT
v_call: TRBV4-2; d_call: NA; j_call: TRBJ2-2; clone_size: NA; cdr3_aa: CASSPMQGGDTGELFF; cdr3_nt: TGTGCCAGCAGCCCTATGCAGGGGGGCGACACCGGGGAGCTGTTTTTT
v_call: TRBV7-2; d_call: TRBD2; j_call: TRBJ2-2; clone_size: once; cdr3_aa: CASSFSSGAAGTGELFF; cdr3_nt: TGTGCCAGCAGCTTCTCTAGCGGGGCCGCGGGGACCGGGGAGCTGTTTTTT
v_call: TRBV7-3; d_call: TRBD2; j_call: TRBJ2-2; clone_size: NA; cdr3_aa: CASSLTSGSPSTGELFF; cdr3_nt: TGTGCCAGCAGCTTAACTAGCGGGAGCCCCAGCACCGGGGAGCTGTTTTTT
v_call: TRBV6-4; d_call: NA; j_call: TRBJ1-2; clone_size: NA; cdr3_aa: CASSDSGAYGYTF; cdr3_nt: TGTGCCAGCAGTGACTCAGGGGCCTATGGCTACACCTTC
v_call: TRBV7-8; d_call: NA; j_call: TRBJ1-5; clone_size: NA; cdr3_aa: CASSLTGGGGNQPQHF; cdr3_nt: TGTGCCAGCAGCTTAACCGGGGGAGGTGGCAATCAGCCCCAGCATTTT
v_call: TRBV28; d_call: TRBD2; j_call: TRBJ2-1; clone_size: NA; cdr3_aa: CASRVGLAGRNEQFF; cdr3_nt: TGTGCCAGCAGGGTGGGACTAGCGGGACGGAATGAGCAGTTCTTC
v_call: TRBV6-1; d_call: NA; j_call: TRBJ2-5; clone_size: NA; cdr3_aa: CASSEEGERPQYF; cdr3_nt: TGTGCCAGCAGTGAAGAAGGAGAGCGGCCCCAGTACTTC
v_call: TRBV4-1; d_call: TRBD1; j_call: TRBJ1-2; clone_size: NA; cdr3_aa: CASSQGTGKAYGYTF; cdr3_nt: TGCGCCAGCAGCCAGGGGACAGGGAAGGCCTATGGCTACACCTTC
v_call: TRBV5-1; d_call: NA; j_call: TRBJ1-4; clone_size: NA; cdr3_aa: CASSPATGTTNEKLFF; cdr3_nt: TGCGCCAGCAGCCCCGCTACAGGGACAACTAATGAAAAACTGTTTTTT
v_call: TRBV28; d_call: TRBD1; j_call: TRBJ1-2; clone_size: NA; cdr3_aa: CASTHPGQGNYGYTF; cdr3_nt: TGTGCCAGCACCCACCCCGGACAGGGAAACTATGGCTACACCTTC
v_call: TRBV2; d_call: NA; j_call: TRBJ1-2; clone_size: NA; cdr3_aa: CASSEALQQGFGTRYGYTF; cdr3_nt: TGTGCCAGCAGTGAAGCGCTTCAACAGGGTTTTGGTACCCGCTATGGCTACACCTTC
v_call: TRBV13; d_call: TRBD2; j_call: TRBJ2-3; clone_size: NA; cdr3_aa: CASSFAGLAGTDTQYF; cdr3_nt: TGTGCCAGCAGCTTTGCCGGACTAGCGGGGACAGATACGCAGTATTTT
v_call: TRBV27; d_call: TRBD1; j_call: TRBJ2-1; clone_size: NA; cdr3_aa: CASSLGTGANNEQFF; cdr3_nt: TGTGCCAGCAGTCTTGGGACAGGGGCAAACAATGAGCAGTTCTTC
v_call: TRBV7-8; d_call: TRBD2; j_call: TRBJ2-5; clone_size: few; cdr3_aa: CASSAGVLAGSQETQYF; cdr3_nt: TGTGCCAGCAGCGCCGGCGTACTAGCGGGTTCTCAAGAGACCCAGTACTTC
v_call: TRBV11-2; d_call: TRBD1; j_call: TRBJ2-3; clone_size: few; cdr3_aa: CASSLVGTDTDTQYF; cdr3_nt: TGTGCCAGCAGCTTGGTCGGGACAGACACAGATACGCAGTATTTT
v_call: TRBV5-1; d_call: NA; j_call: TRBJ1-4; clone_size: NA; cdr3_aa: CASSFVQGTTNEKLFF; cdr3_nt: TGCGCCAGCAGCTTTGTACAGGGAACAACTAATGAAAAACTGTTTTTT
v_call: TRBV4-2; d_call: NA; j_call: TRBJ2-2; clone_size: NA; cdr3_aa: CASSQVGGDTGELFF; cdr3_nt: TGTGCCAGCAGCCAAGTAGGGGGAGACACCGGGGAGCTGTTTTTT
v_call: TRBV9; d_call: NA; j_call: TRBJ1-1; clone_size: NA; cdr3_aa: CASSVEANTEAFF; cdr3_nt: TGTGCCAGCAGCGTAGAAGCTAACACTGAAGCTTTCTTT